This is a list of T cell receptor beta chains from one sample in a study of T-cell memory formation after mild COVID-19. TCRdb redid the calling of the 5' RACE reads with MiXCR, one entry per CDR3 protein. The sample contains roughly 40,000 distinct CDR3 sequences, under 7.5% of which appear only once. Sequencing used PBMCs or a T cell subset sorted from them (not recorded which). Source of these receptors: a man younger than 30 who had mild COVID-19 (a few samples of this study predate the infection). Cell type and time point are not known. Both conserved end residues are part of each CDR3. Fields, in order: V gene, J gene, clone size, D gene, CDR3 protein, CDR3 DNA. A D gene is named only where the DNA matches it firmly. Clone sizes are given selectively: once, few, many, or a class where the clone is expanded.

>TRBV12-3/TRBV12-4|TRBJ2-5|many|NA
CASSLGNILGETQYF
TGTGCCAGCAGTTTGGGAAATATTCTGGGAGAGACCCAGTACTTC
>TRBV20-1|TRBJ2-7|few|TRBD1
CSASQGAYEQYF
TGCAGTGCGTCCCAGGGGGCCTACGAGCAGTACTTC
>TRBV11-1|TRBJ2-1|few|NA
CASSAGFINEQFF
TGTGCCAGTTCTGCAGGATTCATAAATGAGCAGTTCTTC
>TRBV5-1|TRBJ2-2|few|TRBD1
CASSPGQGAFGELFF
TGCGCCAGCAGCCCCGGGCAGGGGGCGTTCGGGGAGCTGTTTTTT
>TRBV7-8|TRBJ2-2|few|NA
CASSSRQGNTGGLFF
TGTGCCAGCAGCTCCCGGCAGGGTAACACCGGGGGGCTGTTTTTT
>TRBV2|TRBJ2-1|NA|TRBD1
CASSERDRGRFF
TGTGCCAGCAGTGAAAGGGACAGGGGACGGTTCTTC
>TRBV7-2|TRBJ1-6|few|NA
CASSPRDTYSPLHF
TGTGCCAGCAGCCCCAGGGACACGTATTCACCCCTCCACTTT
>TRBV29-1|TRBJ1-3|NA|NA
CSVEWGTSNTIYF
TGCAGCGTTGAATGGGGGACCTCCAACACCATATATTTT
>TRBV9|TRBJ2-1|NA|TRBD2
CASSVGSAGGPDEQFF
TGTGCCAGCAGCGTAGGTTCGGCGGGGGGGCCCGATGAGCAGTTCTTC
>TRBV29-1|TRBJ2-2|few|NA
CSVMVVAGELFF
TGCAGCGTTATGGTTGTGGCCGGGGAGCTGTTTTTT
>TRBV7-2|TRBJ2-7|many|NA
CASSFAYEQYF
TGTGCCAGCAGCTTCGCGTACGAGCAGTACTTC
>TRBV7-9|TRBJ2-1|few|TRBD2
CAAGDEQFF
TGTGCCGCGGGGGATGAGCAGTTCTTC
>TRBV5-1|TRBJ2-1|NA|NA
CASSLGGRVDNEQFF
TGCGCCAGCAGCTTGGGGGGTCGTGTGGACAATGAGCAGTTCTTC
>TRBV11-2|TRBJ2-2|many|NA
CASSLPLSTGELFF
TGTGCCAGCAGCTTGCCCCTGTCAACCGGGGAGCTGTTTTTT
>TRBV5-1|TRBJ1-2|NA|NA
CASSRDPNYGYTF
TGCGCCAGCAGCCGGGACCCAAACTATGGCTACACCTTC
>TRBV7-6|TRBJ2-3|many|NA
CASSLVTSRTDTQYF
TGTGCCAGCAGCTTAGTTACTAGCCGAACAGATACGCAGTATTTT
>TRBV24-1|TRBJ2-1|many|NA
CATELYNEQFF
TGTGCCACCGAACTCTACAATGAGCAGTTCTTC
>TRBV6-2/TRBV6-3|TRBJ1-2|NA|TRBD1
CASSSLGTGSYGYTF
TGTGCCAGCAGCTCTCTCGGGACAGGGTCCTATGGCTACACCTTC
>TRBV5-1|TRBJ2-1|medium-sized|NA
CASSSDRNEQFF
TGCGCCAGCAGCTCGGACCGCAATGAGCAGTTCTTC
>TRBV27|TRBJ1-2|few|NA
CASSPLPTPASYGYTF
TGTGCCAGCAGTCCCCTCCCGACTCCGGCGTCTTATGGCTACACCTTC
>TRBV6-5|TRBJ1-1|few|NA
CASIFRGPAGTEAFF
TGTGCCAGCATTTTTCGAGGGCCCGCCGGCACTGAAGCTTTCTTT
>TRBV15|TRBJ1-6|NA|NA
CATSRDGAGNSPLHF
TGTGCCACCAGCAGAGATGGGGCGGGCAATTCACCCCTCCACTTT
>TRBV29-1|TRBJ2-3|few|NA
CSVNVGSTDTQYF
TGCAGCGTTAACGTGGGGAGCACAGATACGCAGTATTTT
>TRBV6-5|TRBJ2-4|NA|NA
CASSYSPDKAKNIQYF
TGTGCCAGCAGTTACTCCCCAGACAAGGCCAAAAACATTCAGTACTTC
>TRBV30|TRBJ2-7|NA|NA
CAWSVAYEQYF
TGTGCCTGGAGTGTAGCCTACGAGCAGTACTTC
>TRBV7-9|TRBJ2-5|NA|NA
CASSSLSGLFYQETQYF
TGTGCCAGCAGCTCCTTAAGTGGGCTGTTTTACCAAGAGACCCAGTACTTC
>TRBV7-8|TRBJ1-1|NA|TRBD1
CASSLSGGYTEAFF
TGTGCCAGCAGCTTATCAGGGGGCTACACTGAAGCTTTCTTT
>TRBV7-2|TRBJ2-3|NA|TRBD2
CASRVGPSGGTTDTQYF
TGTGCCAGCAGAGTAGGTCCTAGCGGGGGAACCACAGATACGCAGTATTTT
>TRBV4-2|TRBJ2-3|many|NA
CASSVRLTDTQYF
TGTGCCAGCAGCGTACGACTAACAGATACGCAGTATTTT
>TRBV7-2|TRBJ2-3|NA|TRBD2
CASSLSGGDWTDTQYF
TGTGCCAGCAGCTTATCGGGGGGGGACTGGACAGATACGCAGTATTTT
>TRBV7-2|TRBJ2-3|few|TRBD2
CASSLQSSGGTDTQYF
TGTGCCAGCAGCTTACAGTCTAGCGGGGGCACAGATACGCAGTATTTT
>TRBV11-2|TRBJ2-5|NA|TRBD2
CASSLAGGPETQYF
TGTGCCAGCAGCTTGGCGGGGGGGCCGGAGACCCAGTACTTC
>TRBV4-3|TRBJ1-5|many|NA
CASSQDLTPQWAQHF
TGCGCCAGCAGCCAAGATCTCACGCCCCAATGGGCCCAGCATTTT
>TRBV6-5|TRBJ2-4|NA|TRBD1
CASSRGQGAIQYF
TGTGCCAGCAGTCGCGGACAGGGGGCCATTCAGTACTTC
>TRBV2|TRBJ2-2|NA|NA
CASTEQGSNTGELFF
TGTGCCAGCACCGAACAGGGTTCGAACACCGGGGAGCTGTTTTTT
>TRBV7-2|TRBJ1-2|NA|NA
CASSLLPWGYTF
TGTGCCAGCAGCTTACTTCCTTGGGGCTACACCTTC
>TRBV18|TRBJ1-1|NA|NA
CASSPPSRANTEAFF
TGTGCCAGCTCACCACCGTCCAGGGCGAACACTGAAGCTTTCTTT
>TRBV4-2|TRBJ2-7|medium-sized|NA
CASSQEYAPSLSYEQYF
TGTGCCAGCAGCCAAGAATACGCACCCTCTCTTTCCTACGAGCAGTACTTC
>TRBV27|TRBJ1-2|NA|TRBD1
CASRPTGHYGYTF
TGTGCCAGCAGACCGACAGGGCACTATGGCTACACCTTC
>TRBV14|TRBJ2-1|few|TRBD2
CASQGPGGRNEQFF
TGTGCCAGCCAAGGCCCCGGCGGGAGGAATGAGCAGTTCTTC
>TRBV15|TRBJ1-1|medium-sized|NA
CATSRRGTPDVFF
TGTGCCACCAGCAGACGAGGAACGCCTGACGTTTTCTTT
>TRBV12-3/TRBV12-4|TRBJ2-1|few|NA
CASSSLFEQFF
TGTGCCAGCAGTTCCTTATTTGAGCAGTTCTTC
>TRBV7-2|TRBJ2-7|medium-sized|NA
CASSLFRRGEQYF
TGTGCCAGCAGCTTATTCCGACGGGGCGAGCAGTACTTC
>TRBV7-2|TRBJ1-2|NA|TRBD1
CASTDRGGNYGYTF
TGTGCCAGCACCGACAGGGGAGGGAACTATGGCTACACCTTC
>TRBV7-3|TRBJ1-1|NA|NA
CASSQSGAVYTEAFF
TGTGCCAGCAGTCAAAGCGGGGCGGTGTACACTGAAGCTTTCTTT
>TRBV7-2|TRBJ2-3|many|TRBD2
CASILRTSGGPMDTQYF
TGTGCCAGCATCCTTCGGACTAGCGGGGGCCCCATGGATACGCAGTATTTT
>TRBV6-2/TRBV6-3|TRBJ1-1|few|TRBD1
CASSSRDRSEAFF
TGTGCCAGCAGTTCTCGGGACAGGAGTGAAGCTTTCTTT
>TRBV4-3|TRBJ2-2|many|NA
CASSQELSGTINTGELFF
TGCGCCAGCAGCCAAGAGCTATCCGGGACAATCAACACCGGGGAGCTGTTTTTT
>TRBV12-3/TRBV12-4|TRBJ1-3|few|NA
CASSLSGRGLVGQGNTIYF
TGTGCCAGCAGTTTATCGGGTAGAGGCCTCGTTGGACAGGGAAACACCATATATTTT
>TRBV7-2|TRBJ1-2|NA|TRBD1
CASSGTGGYTF
TGTGCCAGCAGTGGGACAGGAGGCTACACCTTC
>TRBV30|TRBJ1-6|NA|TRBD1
CAWSVLPRGNISPLHF
TGTGCCTGGAGTGTACTCCCCAGGGGGAATATTTCACCCCTCCACTTT
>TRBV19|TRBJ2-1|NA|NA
CASSSDGYSYNEQFF
TGTGCCAGTAGTTCGGACGGTTACTCCTACAATGAGCAGTTCTTC
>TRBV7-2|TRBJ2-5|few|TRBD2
CASSVGLGAQETQYF
TGTGCCAGCAGCGTAGGACTAGGGGCCCAAGAGACCCAGTACTTC
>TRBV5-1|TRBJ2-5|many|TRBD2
CASSRIAGGLKQETQYF
TGCGCCAGCAGCCGGATAGCGGGGGGGCTTAAACAAGAGACCCAGTACTTC
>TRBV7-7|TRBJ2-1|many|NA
CASSPMAGAPYNEQFF
TGTGCTAGCAGCCCAATGGCCGGGGCGCCCTACAATGAGCAGTTCTTC
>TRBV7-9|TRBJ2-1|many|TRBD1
CASSLRQGWSYNEQFF
TGTGCCAGCAGCCTTCGACAGGGTTGGTCGTACAATGAGCAGTTCTTC